The present T cell receptor (beta chain) was sequenced within a study of a mutant IDH1 vaccine in newly diagnosed glioma. About the study: Patients were given eight vaccinations, scheduled in weeks 1, 3, 5, 7, 11, 15, 19 and 23. Therapy received beforehand was radiotherapy, temozolomide, or both, with most patients given both.

Sequenced by immunoSEQ multiplex PCR; TCRdb stores in-frame clones only, minus some. The data hold around 100,000 clones, with roughly nine tenths observed a single time. Points from the study as a whole: Pseudoprogression seemed unrelated to changes in top peripheral T cell clonotypes.

The sample's time point: week 11, during vaccination. The investigators gave 300 ug of mutant IDH1 20-mer peptide in each vaccine dose, together with topical imiquimod. Each astrocytoma in the donors was new, WHO grade 3 or 4, IDH1-mutant and ATRX-lost. This clone was counted only a few times. Its antigen is not known. This CDR3 is built from 15 residues. V lost 6 bases, J lost 3 bases, and 16 bases lay in between. Germline V gene lookup returns CDR1 MDHEN and CDR2 SYDVKM. Sequencing used PBMCs, obtained from a glioma patient whose treatment included an IDH1 peptide vaccine. The rearrangement joins TRBV28 to TRBJ2-3; D is perhaps TRBD2 (6 bases). This receptor was obtained from a woman aged 50 to 60 with glioma. CDR3 amino acids: CASREGWGRTDTQYF. CDR3 in DNA: TGTGCCAGCAGAGAGGGGTGGGGGAGGACAGATACGCAGTATTTT. Full variable domain (remainder filled in from reference TRBV28 and TRBJ2-3): DVKVTQSSRYLVKRTGEKVFLECVQDMDHENMFWYRQDPGLGLRLIYFSYDVKMKEKGDIPEGYSVSREKKERFSLILESASTNQTSMYLCASREGWGRTDTQYFGPGTRLTVL.